This is a list of T cell receptor beta chains from one sample in a study of CD8 T cells in Susac syndrome. TCRdb independently ran MiXCR on the immunoSEQ multiplex PCR reads; one entry per CDR3 protein. Of about 300,000 distinct CDR3 sequences detected, approximately 85% appear once; the ten largest clones hold about 0.11%. The sequenced sample was CD8+ T cells from PBMCs. These receptors were collected from a human donor with multiple sclerosis. CDR3s include the opening cysteine and the closing phenylalanine or tryptophan. D genes are given only for firm matches. Some rows have no size entry. The others give once, few or many, or a class for an expanded clone.

-,TRBJ2-7,TRBV27,-,CASSLIQGKNEQYF,TGTGCCAGCAGTTTAATACAGGGCAAGAACGAGCAGTACTTC
-,TRBJ2-2,TRBV7-3,-,CASSYDSNTGELFF,TGTGCCAGCAGCTACGACTCGAACACCGGGGAGCTGTTTTTT
-,TRBJ2-7,TRBV27,-,CASGGTIYEQYF,TGTGCCAGCGGGGGGACAATCTACGAGCAGTACTTC
-,TRBJ1-4,TRBV7-9,-,CASSTGSGREKLFF,TGTGCCAGCAGCACAGGGTCGGGTCGGGAAAAACTGTTTTTT
-,TRBJ1-1,TRBV10-3,-,CATQGDTEAFF,TGTGCCACCCAAGGGGACACTGAAGCTTTCTTT
TRBD2,TRBJ2-1,TRBV9,-,CASSVDPSSGIYNEQFF,TGTGCCAGCAGCGTAGATCCCTCTAGCGGGATTTACAATGAGCAGTTCTTC
TRBD2,TRBJ2-7,TRBV29-1,-,CSVESASGLGAYEQYF,TGCAGCGTTGAATCGGCTAGCGGGTTAGGGGCCTACGAGCAGTACTTC
TRBD2,TRBJ2-1,TRBV13,once,CASSLILTSGYNEQFF,TGTGCCAGCAGCTTAATTTTGACTAGCGGGTACAATGAGCAGTTCTTC
-,TRBJ2-2,TRBV9,once,CASSERYTGELFF,TGTGCCAGCAGCGAGAGGTACACCGGGGAGCTGTTTTTT
-,TRBJ2-7,TRBV7-2,-,CASRAFSNPHLYEQYF,TGTGCCAGCCGCGCCTTTTCTAACCCTCACCTTTACGAGCAGTACTTC
TRBD2,TRBJ2-3,TRBV7-3,once,CASSFTPGLAGTDTQYF,TGTGCCAGCAGCTTCACTCCGGGACTAGCGGGAACAGATACGCAGTATTTT
-,TRBJ2-5,TRBV5-1,once,CASSLRIGIGETQYF,TGCGCCAGCAGCTTGCGCATAGGGATAGGGGAGACCCAGTACTTC
-,TRBJ2-4,TRBV20-1,-,CSARVRRGLTQNIQYF,TGCAGTGCTAGAGTCCGCCGTGGGCTTACTCAAAACATTCAGTACTTC
TRBD2,TRBJ2-1,TRBV5-5,-,CASSLPSGSDDEQFF,TGTGCCAGCAGCCTACCTAGCGGGAGTGATGATGAGCAGTTCTTC
-,TRBJ2-1,TRBV9,-,CASSGALEQFF,TGTGCCAGCAGCGGGGCGTTGGAGCAGTTCTTC
TRBD2,TRBJ2-7,TRBV15,few,CATSSSREKPYEQYF,TGTGCCACCAGCAGTTCGCGGGAGAAGCCGTACGAGCAGTACTTC
-,TRBJ2-7,TRBV6-1,-,CASRTRSSSDEQYF,TGTGCCAGCAGAACCCGGTCGAGCAGCGACGAGCAGTACTTC
-,TRBJ1-1,TRBV29-1,-,CSVGRNTEAFF,TGCAGCGTTGGTAGGAACACTGAAGCTTTCTTT
-,TRBJ1-2,TRBV20-1,-,CIQEGLGGYTF,TGCATTCAGGAGGGGTTGGGTGGCTACACCTTC
TRBD1,TRBJ2-1,TRBV6-5,-,CASSYALTGLLNNEQFF,TGTGCCAGCAGTTACGCCCTGACAGGGCTCCTCAACAATGAGCAGTTCTTC
TRBD1,TRBJ2-7,TRBV27,-,CASRPGTGPGEQYF,TGTGCCAGCAGACCTGGGACAGGACCAGGGGAGCAGTACTTC
TRBD1,TRBJ1-2,TRBV2,-,CASRDRGSNYGYTF,TGTGCCAGCAGAGACAGGGGAAGTAACTATGGCTACACCTTC
-,TRBJ1-1,TRBV9,-,CASGGGEGTEAFF,TGTGCCAGCGGTGGGGGCGAGGGAACTGAAGCTTTCTTT
-,TRBJ2-7,TRBV29-1,-,CSARDSNPYEQYF,TGCAGCGCCCGGGACTCGAATCCTTACGAGCAGTACTTC
TRBD1,TRBJ2-7,TRBV6-1,once,CASLTGENPYEQYF,TGTGCCAGCCTTACAGGGGAAAATCCCTACGAGCAGTACTTC
TRBD2,TRBJ2-1,TRBV6-6,-,CASRAPGTSGVNEQFF,TGTGCCAGCAGGGCTCCGGGGACTAGCGGGGTCAATGAGCAGTTCTTC